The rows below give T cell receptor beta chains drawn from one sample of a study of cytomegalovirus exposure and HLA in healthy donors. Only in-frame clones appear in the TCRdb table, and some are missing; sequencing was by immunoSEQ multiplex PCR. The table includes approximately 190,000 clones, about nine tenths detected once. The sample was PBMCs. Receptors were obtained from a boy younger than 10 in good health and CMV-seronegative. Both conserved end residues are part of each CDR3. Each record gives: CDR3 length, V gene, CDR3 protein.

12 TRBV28 CASSRGGYEQYF
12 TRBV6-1 CASSGGGTEAFF
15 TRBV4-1 CASSVGGQRNTEAFF
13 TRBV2 CASSVTLNTEAFF
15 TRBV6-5 CASSPFSGGVYEQYF
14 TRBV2 CASGDQGSNQPQHF
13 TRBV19 CASRVRGGYGYTF
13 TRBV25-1 CASRGLRDYGYTF
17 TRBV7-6 CASSFPGTGGGTGELFF
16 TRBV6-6 CASSYGTALSNYGYTF
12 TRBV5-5 CASSRGQANVHF
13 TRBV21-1 CASSNVLNQPQHF
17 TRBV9 CASSVATSGSSYNEQFF
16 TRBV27 CASSPKGLSASYEQYF
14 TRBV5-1 CASSLVGEEYEQFF
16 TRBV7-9 CASSFSPIVNTGELFF
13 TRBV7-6 CASSGGATDTQYF
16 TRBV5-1 CASSLRGGPGANVLTF
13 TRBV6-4 CASSHGQGYEQYF
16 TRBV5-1 CASSLASGGAPDTQYF
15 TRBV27 CASSYTVGGRDTQYF
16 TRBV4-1 CASSQGGEISDNEQFF
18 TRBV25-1 CASTEQWGRSSYNSPLHF
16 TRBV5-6 CASSLLAGGVYNEQFF
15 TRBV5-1 CASSFVSRTYNEQFF
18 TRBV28 CASSLSLWASGSQYEQYF
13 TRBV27 CASSSTKNYEQYF
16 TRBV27 CASSQYIGDRGTRQYF
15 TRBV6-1 CASTSQGSSGNTIYF
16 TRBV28 CASSFSPGTDNQPQHF
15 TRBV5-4 CASSYRGRAGNEQYF
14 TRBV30 CAWRASANTGELFF
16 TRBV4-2 CASSQDGTSGVYEQYF
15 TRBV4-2 CASSPRVDSNTEAFF
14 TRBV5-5 CASSSRGGTDTQYF
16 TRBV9 CASSVKREAVTDTQYF
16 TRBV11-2 CASSNSRDRGGQPQHF
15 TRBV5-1 CASSPGGLGTGEQYF
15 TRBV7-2 CASSKGLAGVGEQYF
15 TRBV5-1 CASSTGTGWVTEAFF